This note documents a single T cell receptor beta chain sequence. Its target antigen remains unknown. Base qualities are missing; no much larger clone stands one base away. The data derive from a study of identical twins (TCRdb year 2016). General notes on the study: TCR alpha and beta repertoires from monozygotic twins, unrelated adults of various ages and cord blood were deep-sequenced to test whether fetal clonotypes persist. To rule out contamination, the twin experiments were replicated at different times with different library preparation protocols.

V is cut by 0 bases and J by 4 bases, and the space between the germline ends is 9 bases. CDR1 and CDR2 are drawn from the germline V gene: SGHRS, YFSETQ. Inclusive of the bounding cysteine and phenylalanine, the CDR3 is 14 residues long. Of the read, only the CDR3 DNA is kept; its 42 bases are in frame from base 1. Library prep was done by 5' RACE. Sequencing relied on an Illumina HiSeq 2000. A universal primer binding site was introduced by template switching, and a unique molecular identifier was present in the final cDNA, enabling accurate counting of TCR cDNA molecules. First-strand cDNA for TCR alpha and beta chains was synthesized from specific primers in the conserved constant-segment region. To control for contamination, every cDNA library was double barcoded, receiving both a SMART-Mk sample barcode and Illumina barcodes. TruSeq adapter sequences and Illumina sample barcodes were added in two successive PCR steps. The TCR alpha and beta cDNA libraries were sequenced on the Illumina HiSeq platform using custom primers. In the authors' own workflow: Unique molecular identifiers were extracted from raw reads with MiGEC, and CDR3 positions were determined with MiXCR. Recombination models were inferred per individual with the repgenHMM and IGoR tools using an EM algorithm. Shared clonotypes were analyzed with the tcR package in R, and sharing was normalized by the product of cloneset sizes. To study raw recombination without the effects of thymic and clonal selection, out-of-frame nonproductive sequences were analyzed. Through fastp at Q25 and MiXCR, TCRdb rebuilt clones from the public reads, retaining in-frame beta chains. Merged by CDR3 protein, the rows form single entries marked with the most common genes and DNA. The V and J calls were determined by TCRdb, not by the authors. The sample profile shows approximately 500,000 distinct CDR3 sequences; more than 20% of them were found once. The ten largest account for about 2.7% of the sample.

Only healthy Caucasian donors were included. The twin cohort comprised three pairs of female monozygotic twins, all aged about 18 to 30 years. CD4+ and CD8+ T cell populations were isolated with positive isolation kits from Invitrogen. Findings and caveats that apply to the study as a whole: Out-of-frame TCR alpha sharing in monozygotic twins was systematically underestimated by recombination models, whereas sharing between unrelated individuals was in agreement with the recombination models. A weaker excess of twin sharing was found in beta out-of-frame sequences because the signal-to-noise ratio was lowered by fewer shared sequences. Invariant T cells such as MAIT and iNKT could partly confound zero-insertion analyses, though diverse VJ usage argued against this for most clonotypes. Compared with coincidental sharing between unrelated individuals, out-of-frame TCR alpha sequences shared between twins had an excess of sequences with low generation probability. Because the same donors could not be followed over many years, conclusions were based on cross-sectional statistical analysis. Abundant cord blood beta clonotypes carried fewer insertions; young adult naive repertoires showed a weaker similar trend, while memory repertoires showed none.

The sample also formed part of further work on T cells expressing NK-cell markers. The other study reports the following: In sorted CD3+CD56+NKG2C+, CD3+CD56+NKG2C- and CD3+CD56-NKG2C+ T-cell subsets from several donors, TCR beta-chain repertoires were profiled. Among the eight sequenced donors, seven were HCMV-seropositive and one was HCMV-seronegative. In several experiments an anti-gammadeltaTCR antibody was added to restrict sorting to alphabetaTCR-expressing T cells. In a handful of donors, the dominant CD3+CD56+NKG2C+ clonotypes were among the top 10 CD8+ clonotypes and accounted for roughly 1.0-7.0% of CD8+ T cells. Those dominant clonotypes were again the most abundant among CD3+CD56-NKG2C+ cells in a few donors, at roughly 25-60.1%. It remained unclear whether the expanded NKG2C-expressing T cell clones were specific for HCMV antigens. The study sequenced eight donors, all healthy volunteers chosen at random: three men and five women. A commercial ELISA kit detecting HCMV-specific IgG in serum was used to determine HCMV serostatus. MIGEC handled demultiplexing of the reads and grouping by UMI, while MiTCR was used to assemble and quantify clonotypes. To remove erroneous sequences, TCR cDNA sequences were retained only when supported by two or more reads. The tcR package was used for downstream repertoire analysis, with clonotypes matched between fractions based on CDR3 nucleotide sequence plus V segment. Antigen specificity was annotated against VDJdb with VDJmatch, allowing one amino acid substitution in CDR3.

This TCR came from a woman aged 18 to 35 in good health. Rearrangement joined TRBV5-1 to TRBJ2-3; no D segment can be confidently identified. The sequenced sample was CD4+ T cells sorted from blood. The bases read TGCGCCAGCAGCTTGGAGATTGGCGCAGATACGCAGTATTTT. Translated, this is CASSLEIGADTQYF.